The T cell receptor (beta chain) described here comes from a study of identical twins. The CDR3 contains 12 residues. V was pared by 2 bases and J by 8 bases, with 9 bases between. Germline CDR1 is DFQATT and CDR2 is SNEGSKA (reference sequence). One entry per CDR3 protein, called by TCRdb with MiXCR from the 5' RACE reads. Among about 470,000 distinct CDR3 sequences listed, more than 20% were seen once. This clonotype has only one observation. The same data also contributed to another study, on T cells expressing NK-cell markers.

The material sequenced was CD4+ T cells sorted from blood. V is TRBV20-1 and J is TRBJ1-4, with D possibly TRBD1 on 5 matching bases. The sequence came from a young woman in good health. CDR3 DNA sequence: TGCAGTGCTAGACAGGGTGTGGAAAAACTGTTTTTT. Translating gives CSARQGVEKLFF.